The 2 T cell receptor beta chains below all came from one sample that was sequenced in a study of shared clonotypes between healthy human individuals. Sequencing was performed with immunoSEQ multiplex PCR; in TCRdb, only in-frame clones are kept and a portion is missing. The data contain 2 million to 2.5 million clones, under 95% of them singletons. The sample consisted of naive CD4+ T cells from PBMCs. Subset given: CD45RA+ positively selected. The receptors shown here come from a man between 18 and 29 years old in good health. Some clones in this sample may be carry-over from other donors' samples.

The chain recombines TRBV6-5 with TRBJ2-5; D is possibly TRBD1 or TRBD2 (5 bases each). V shed 7 bases and J shed 4 bases, with 13 bases lying between them. This CDR3 comprises 13 residues. Germline CDR1 and CDR2: MNHEY and SVGAGI. For the CDR3, the DNA is TGTGCCAGCATCGTCCCCGGGACAGAGACCCAGTACTTC. The encoded protein is CASIVPGTETQYF.

The chain uses TRBV29-1 and TRBJ2-1, with D maybe TRBD2 (6 bases). The V gene's germline CDR1 is SQVTM and CDR2 ANQGSEA. The CDR3 runs to 15 residues. Trimming pared 8 bases from V and 4 bases from J, leaving 21 bases between. The CDR3 DNA reads TGCAGCTGCGGGGTGGGAGCGGCGAGATACAATGAGCAGTTCTTC. This encodes CSCGVGAARYNEQFF.